The subject of this entry is one T cell receptor (beta chain). As yet, its antigen is unknown. This entry comes from a study of T cell repertoires in cytomegalovirus infection. Study information: The public TCR beta signatures pointed to both CMV infection and matching HLA type. Study-level points and caveats: HLA-C-restricted CMV clonotypes gave the most frequent clonotype in two of eight donors. Of the TCR beta families, the public ones yielded a cumulative frequency that identified carriers of CMV plus the relevant HLA.

TCRdb reprocessed the reads with MiXCR, giving one entry per CDR3 protein. The profile shows almost 550,000 distinct CDR3 sequences, 15% to 20% of them singletons. Germline loops: CDR1 SGDLS, CDR2 YYNGEE. V lost 2 bases to trimming and J lost 7 bases, with 16 bases between them. The CDR3 runs to 14 residues. The source material was CD8+ T cells from PBMCs. This TCR was recovered from a human donor in good health (CMV status not recorded). Some clones in this sample may be carry-over from other donors' samples. The chain uses TRBV9 and TRBJ2-7; D perhaps matches TRBD2 (6 bases). The CDR3 protein is CASSVSGGGDEQYF. CDR3 bases: TGTGCCAGCAGCGTCTCCGGGGGTGGGGATGAGCAGTACTTC.